The 13 T cell receptor beta chains below come from one sample, sequenced in a study of T cells after yellow fever vaccination. In TCRdb, the 5' RACE reads were re-called with MiXCR into one record per CDR3 protein. The data contain 230,000 or so distinct CDR3 sequences, less than 7.5% of them seen just once; the ten biggest clones take up roughly 1%. The input for sequencing was CD4+ T cells sorted from PBMCs, taken on the day of the yellow fever booster vaccination. The receptors here all came from a man aged 25 to 45 who received the YFV17D yellow fever vaccine.

This clonotype was counted only a few times. The chain is built from TRBV7-8 and TRBJ2-1; 7 bases match TRBD2. Trimming cost V 5 bases and J 4 bases; bases outside gene matches: 14. Germline CDR1 is SGHVS and CDR2 is FQNEAQ. This CDR3 is built from 17 residues. CDR3 bases: TGTGCCAGCAGCCTGACGGGGGGATCGGGACTGTACAATGAGCAGTTCTTC. Residues: CASSLTGGSGLYNEQFF.

This clonotype has at least ten counts. This chain uses TRBV20-1 with TRBJ2-5, with TRBD1 matching over 7 bases. This CDR3 has 14 amino acids. V dropped 7 bases and J dropped 1; count of bases not matched to a gene: 9. The germline gives CDR1 DFQATT, CDR2 SNEGSKA (reference sequence). CDR3 nucleotide sequence: TGCAGTGTCTCCCTGGGACAGTTCCAAGAGACCCAGTACTTC. Encoded protein: CSVSLGQFQETQYF.

This clonotype was counted at least ten times. This sequence joins TRBV24-1 and TRBJ1-1, with a tentative D call TRBD1 (6 bases). This CDR3 is 15 amino acids long. Germline CDR1 KGHDR, CDR2 SFDVKD. The V gene lost 7 bases and the J gene lost 5 bases, with 19 bases spanning the gap. The DNA for the CDR3 is TGTGCCACCAGAGGGGGGACGGGCGCGAGGACTGAAGCTTTCTTT. This gives the protein CATRGGTGARTEAFF.

The sample holds a few counts of this clonotype. The rearrangement uses TRBV20-1 and TRBJ2-1; D might be TRBD2 (6 bases). Germline CDR1 is DFQATT and CDR2 is SNEGSKA (reference sequence). V gave up 4 bases and J gave up 8 bases, with 21 bases separating them. This CDR3 has 15 residues. Here the CDR3 DNA reads TGCAGTGCTAAGGGACTCCCATCATATCTCGATGAGCAGTTCTTC. Translation: CSAKGLPSYLDEQFF.

Many counts were recorded for this clonotype. The DNA for the CDR3 is TGCAGCGTGGACACCTCACAGGGGAAGAGCTCTGGAAACACCATATATTTT. Amino acids: CSVDTSQGKSSGNTIYF. The chain has TRBV29-1 and TRBJ1-3, with 7 bases fitting TRBD1. Germline CDR1 SQVTM, CDR2 ANQGSEA. The CDR3 runs 17 residues. V lost 6 bases to trimming and J lost 0 bases; unmatched junction nucleotides: 14. Full variable domain (outside the CDR3, taken from reference TRBV29-1 and TRBJ1-3): SAVISQKPSRDICQRGTSLTIQCQVDSQVTMMFWYRQQPGQSLTLIATANQGSEATYESGFVIDKFPISRPNLTFSTLTVSNMSPEDSSIYLCSVDTSQGKSSGNTIYFGEGSWLTVV.

This clonotype was seen a few times. The V and J genes are TRBV6-2 or TRBV6-3 and TRBJ2-5; TRBD2 agrees at 13 bases. The CDR3 loop spans 16 amino acids. V lost 5 bases and J lost 3; bases outside the gene matches: 6. Per germline, CDR1 MNHEY and CDR2 SVGEGT. CDR3 bases: TGTGCCAGCAGTCAATCCGGGACTAGCGGGAAAGAGACCCAGTACTTC. This sequence encodes CASSQSGTSGKETQYF.

The sample holds many counts of this clonotype. The chain joins TRBV5-1 to TRBJ2-5, with 8 positions matching TRBD1. The CDR3 runs to 14 residues. The germline CDR1 and CDR2 sequences are SGHRS and YFSETQ. The V and J ends lost 2 bases and 1 base, in that order; junction bases with no gene match: 1. This CDR3 reads CASSFGQGQETQYF. The CDR3 bases are TGCGCCAGCAGCTTCGGACAGGGCCAAGAGACCCAGTACTTC.

This chain links TRBV27 with TRBJ1-2; a possible D gene is TRBD1 (5 bases). V dropped 8 bases and J dropped 5 bases, with 18 bases sitting between them. The CDR3 extends over 14 amino acids. Germline CDR1 reads MNHEY; CDR2 reads SMNVEV (reference sequence). The CDR3 DNA reads as TGTGCCAGCTCGGACAACTATGCCGGGTATGGCTACACCTTC. Translating gives CASSDNYAGYGYTF.

This clonotype was seen a handful of times. This sequence joins TRBV5-1 and TRBJ2-7, with 9 bases identical to TRBD1. This CDR3 has 14 amino acids. The J segment lost 3 bases and the V segment lost 4 bases, leaving 5 bases of the junction unmatched. The germline gives CDR1 SGHRS, CDR2 YFSETQ. Here the CDR3 DNA reads TGCGCCAGCAGCCGACAGGGGGATTTCTACGAGCAGTACTTC. Its translation is CASSRQGDFYEQYF.

The sample holds a few counts of this clonotype. CDR3 region: CASSLTRQEQYF. CDR3 nucleotides: TGTGCCAGCAGCCTAACCCGACAGGAGCAGTACTTC. V usage is TRBV6-5 and J usage is TRBJ2-7; TRBD1 is a possible D gene (5 bases). V was cut by 6 bases and J by 7 bases, with 13 bases left in between. In germline, CDR1 is MNHEY, CDR2 SVGAGI. The CDR3 is 12 amino acids.

This clonotype was observed at least ten times. The V call is TRBV7-9, the J call TRBJ2-7; possibly TRBD2 for D (5 bases). The CDR3 consists of 13 residues. Germline lookup yields CDR1 SEHNR and CDR2 FQNEAQ (reference sequence). The ends were cut back, 2 bases at V and 5 bases at J, with 10 bases in the middle. CDR3 coding DNA: TGTGCCAGCAGCTTACCGGGGAAGCACGAGCAGTACTTC. Translated: CASSLPGKHEQYF.

This clonotype has only a few counts. The chain carries TRBV12-3 or TRBV12-4 and TRBJ2-6, with D maybe TRBD1 (6 bases). Trimming left V 6 bases short and J 1 base short, with 10 bases between. CDR3 length: 15 residues. The CDR3 sequence is CASSPGQSGANVLTF. The DNA of the CDR3 is TGTGCCAGCAGCCCTGGACAGTCTGGGGCCAACGTCCTGACTTTC.

This clonotype was found a few times. This chain connects TRBV12-3 or TRBV12-4 to TRBJ2-7, with 9 bases lining up with TRBD1. Trimming removed 5 bases from V and 4 bases from J; junction bases left unmatched: 3. This CDR3 spans 13 amino acids. The CDR3 DNA reads TGTGCCAGCAGTACAGGGGGCAAGTACGAGCAGTACTTC. This translates into CASSTGGKYEQYF.